This TCR beta chain was recovered during a study of T cells in severe cutaneous drug reactions (dated by TCRdb to between 2018 and 2021). Regarding the study in general: Patients were recruited between the early 2010s and the late 2010s from Taiwan, Thailand and a European registry network. Only patients with a probable or definite SJS/TEN or DRESS diagnosis by RegiSCAR criteria were enrolled. The culprit drug was assigned using the Naranjo algorithm and the ALDEN drug causality algorithm. Patients in either the acute or the recovery stage provided biological samples, such as blister fluids/cells and PBMC. The study combined bulk TCR sequencing with single-cell sequencing, quantitative PCR validation, functional assays and transgenic mouse experiments. The libraries were made with iRepertoire multiplex PCR, and the authors referred to a comparison in which iRepertoire and 5' RACE methods, with or without UMI, captured abundant clonotypes to a similar degree. Overall study outcomes, separate from this receptor: CBZ-SJS/TEN patients showed strongly increased TRBV12-4 usage, with an average of about 32% in blister cells and around 5% in PBMC. A public TCRbeta CDR3 was found in all seven CBZ-SJS/TEN blister samples (mean roughly 13%) but was undetectable or scarce in tolerant-control and healthy-donor PBMC. The authors stated that further study is still needed to find out whether the public TCR applies more generally to SJS/TEN caused by other drugs.

No count is logged; frequency rates this clonotype as medium-sized (0.01 to 0.1%). What this receptor recognizes is not known. For both bulk and single-cell sequencing, libraries were prepared with the iRepertoire multiplex PCR system and TCR subtype-specific primers. Multiplex PCR with primers targeting V, D and J gene regions was used to generate bulk TCR beta libraries. Bulk TCR library preparation used roughly 100-500 ng of RNA per sample as input. An Illumina MiSeq was used to sequence the bulk TCR beta amplicons. From the authors' description of their analysis: Quality control steps removed sample misassignments and low-quality sequencing reads. CDR3 was defined as the amino acids between the V-gene Y[YFLI]C motif and the J-segment [FW]GXGT motif. The IMGT database served as the reference for assigning TRBV and TRBJ genes and CDR3 clonotypes. Per-sample TRBV expression was normalized to the mean of the same gene in PBMC from roughly 41 healthy donors. After TCRdb reprocessed the reads, each CDR3 protein sequence was kept as one row, without DNA. TCRdb, not the original authors, processed these V and J calls. This sample's table contains approximately 9,600 distinct CDR3 sequences. The ten largest clones capture around a fifth of the sample.

Spanning cysteine to phenylalanine, the CDR3 consists of 13 amino acids. No coding sequence is recorded. According to the germline V gene (reference sequence), CDR1 reads DFQATT and CDR2 reads SNEGSKA. Sequenced donors were patients with carbamazepine-induced Stevens-Johnson syndrome or toxic epidermal necrolysis (CBZ-SJS/TEN). To search for drug-specific clonotypes, the T cell receptor repertoires of patients with drug-induced severe cutaneous adverse reactions were profiled by next-generation sequencing. The RNA was isolated from either blister cells of skin lesions or peripheral blood mononuclear cells.

The V gene is TRBV20-1 and the J gene is TRBJ2-5; TCRdb's D call of TRBD2 is untestable without DNA. Sequencing input: cells from a skin blister. The cell subset or site label for this specimen denotes: unsorted cells from skin lesion blisters. The TCR originated in a human donor with Stevens-Johnson syndrome, a severe cutaneous drug reaction. The CDR3 has the sequence CSALLIAEETQYF.